This T cell receptor beta chain derives from a study of shared clonotypes between healthy human individuals. Study-level points and caveats: Clonotypes shared by all four sorted-subset donors had higher generation probabilities than non-shared clonotypes. Sampling used blood alone; tissue repertoires probably differ. When naive CD4 clonotypes were compared across several donors, around 4.6% were shared.

Sequencing was performed with immunoSEQ multiplex PCR; in TCRdb, only in-frame clones are kept and a portion is missing. The repertoire holds more than 400,000 clones, with approximately 95% as singletons. V dropped 0 bases and J dropped 5 bases, with 10 bases sitting between them. CDR3 length equals 14 residues. CDR1 and CDR2 from the germline V gene are SGHAT and FQNNGV. A word on this clone: Its antigen is unknown.

The TCR sequence derives from a woman in her 30s in good health. The chain couples TRBV11-2 to TRBJ1-1; the D gene is possibly TRBD1 (5 bases). Sequencing input: naive CD4+ T cells sorted from blood. The subset: CD45RA+ positively selected. Here the CDR3 reads CASSLDRRGTEAFF. CDR3 DNA sequence: TGTGCCAGCAGCTTAGATCGAAGGGGAACTGAAGCTTTCTTT.